This T cell receptor beta chain was identified during a study of T cells in Graves' hyperthyroidism and ophthalmopathy. In the study overall: Before treatment of any kind, peripheral blood was taken at initial diagnosis.

The CDR3 regions of TCR beta were amplified from RNA transcripts. RT-PCR in the first round (using the HTBI primer set) targeted the TCR CDR3. TCRdb fed the multiplex PCR reads into MiXCR, producing one record per CDR3 protein. The sample holds 160,000 or so distinct CDR3 sequences; less than 10% are singletons and the top ten take more than 20%. CDR3 length: 14 residues. V lost 1 base and J lost 6, with 12 bases in between. This clonotype showed up many times. The rearrangement joins TRBV12-3 or TRBV12-4 to TRBJ1-2; D is unresolved. This receptor was obtained from a woman under 30 with Graves' hyperthyroidism that later progressed to Graves' ophthalmopathy. Source material: blood. The CDR3 DNA follows: TGTGCCAGCAGTTTAGGAGGGAAGGTTAATGGCTACACCTTC. As protein: CASSLGGKVNGYTF.